This record looks at one T cell receptor (beta chain) sequence and its context. The CDR3 is 12 residues long. The ends were cut back, 4 bases at V and 4 bases at J, with 8 bases in the middle. The germline V gene encodes CDR1 SGHRS and CDR2 YFSETQ. This entry is derived from a study of blood T cell repertoires in COVID-19. TCRdb keeps only in-frame clones here, not all; method: immunoSEQ multiplex PCR. The sample holds more than 250,000 clones, roughly 90% seen once. The receptor was isolated from a man in his late teens or twenties who had recovered from COVID-19. The sample consisted of peripheral blood. V and J are TRBV5-1 and TRBJ1-2; D is unresolved. The CDR3 spells CASSEGAYGYTF. The DNA for the CDR3 is TGCGCCAGCAGCGAGGGAGCCTATGGCTACACCTTC.